The 19 T cell receptor beta chains below were found in one sample sequenced in a study of siplizumab effects on memory and regulatory T cells. Profiled with immunoSEQ multiplex PCR; TCRdb holds only in-frame clones, not every one. This table has some 99,000 clones, about 92% appearing once. Sample: Tregs sorted from blood. All receptors come from a human donor in good health.

The chain carries TRBV10-3 and TRBJ1-1; no clear D gene. The CDR3 extends over 14 amino acids. CDR1 is ENHRY and CDR2 is SYGVKD in the germline V gene. V lost 6 bases to trimming and J lost 1 base, with 12 bases between them. The CDR3 region has the DNA TGTGCCATCAGGAACGGCGATTGGAACACTGAAGCTTTCTTT. This codes for CAIRNGDWNTEAFF.

V is TRBV7-3 and J is TRBJ1-2; D is perhaps TRBD1 (5 bases). Germline assignment: CDR1 SGHTA and CDR2 FQGTGA. Trimming left V 1 base short and J 4 bases short, with 10 bases between. The CDR3 is made up of 14 amino acids. As DNA, the CDR3 is TGTGCCAGCAGCTTAATCGGGGGTAGCTATGGCTACACCTTC. This gives the protein CASSLIGGSYGYTF.

The chain has TRBV5-1 and TRBJ1-6, with 7 bases lining up with TRBD1. Trimming at V came to 2 bases and at J to 10 bases, leaving 9 bases not matched to a gene. The CDR3 totals 15 residues. Germline V gives CDR1 SGHRS, CDR2 YFSETQ. The CDR3 spells CASSLQGTATSPLHF. The CDR3 coding sequence is TGCGCCAGCAGCTTACAGGGGACAGCAACCTCACCCCTCCACTTT.

This clone was observed once. The V and J genes are TRBV7-2 and TRBJ2-1; 10 positions match TRBD2. Germline loops: CDR1 SGHTA, CDR2 FQGNSA. The V gene end was trimmed by 1 base and the J gene end by 15 bases; junction bases not matched to a gene: 15. This CDR3 comprises 16 residues. Here the CDR3 reads CASSLVDRTSGFLGFF. Written as DNA, the CDR3 is TGTGCCAGCAGCTTAGTGGATCGGACTAGCGGATTTTTGGGGTTCTTC.

The chain recombines TRBV6-5 with TRBJ1-5; 8 nucleotides match TRBD1. The CDR3 runs 14 residues. J was trimmed by 5 bases and V by 9 bases; bases with no gene match: 9. Germline assignment: CDR1 MNHEY and CDR2 SVGAGI. The CDR3 DNA sequence: TGTGCCAGTCTCCCAGGGGGCCTGTATCAGCCCCAGCATTTT. It is translated as CASLPGGLYQPQHF.

J is TRBJ2-5 and V is TRBV2; TRBD1 matches 9 bases. CDR1 SNHLY and CDR2 FYNNEI come from the germline V gene. There are 13 residues in the CDR3. V shed 7 bases and J 4 bases; nucleotides not matched to a gene: 4. CDR3 DNA sequence: TGTGCCAGCAAACAGGGGGCCGGAGAGACCCAGTACTTC. Translating it yields CASKQGAGETQYF.

The V call is TRBV11-3, the J call TRBJ2-3; 13 bases align to TRBD2. The junction had 6 bases not matched to a gene; V was cut back by 5 bases and J by 1 base. The CDR3 runs to 17 residues. The germline CDR1 and CDR2 sequences are SGHNT and YENEEA. The CDR3 DNA sequence: TGTGCCAGCAGCCTAAGAGGACTAGCGGGGGGCACAGATACGCAGTATTTT. It translates to CASSLRGLAGGTDTQYF.

This clone was detected only a few times. The V and J genes are TRBV6-6 and TRBJ1-5; D not certain. This CDR3 spans 12 amino acids. Germline lookup yields CDR1 MNHNY and CDR2 SVGAGI (reference sequence). V lost 6 bases and J lost 8, with 11 bases in between. CDR3 coding DNA: TGTGCCAGCAGGGCCCCGGGAGAGCCCCAGCATTTT. It specifies CASRAPGEPQHF.

V and J are TRBV6-5 and TRBJ2-7; 9 bases line up with TRBD1. V shed 7 bases, J shed 5 bases, and the junction held 12 bases outside the gene matches. This CDR3 is 15 amino acids long. Germline assignment: CDR1 MNHEY and CDR2 SVGAGI. CDR3 nucleotide sequence: TGTGCCAGCAACGAGGGACAGGGTAGTTACCACGAGCAGTACTTC. Amino acids: CASNEGQGSYHEQYF.

The rearrangement uses TRBV5-1 and TRBJ1-4; D gene ambiguous. CDR1 is SGHRS, CDR2 YFSETQ, per germline. Trimming left V 5 bases short and J 0 bases short, with 14 bases between. The CDR3 is 16 amino acids. In nucleotides, the CDR3 is TGCGCCAGCAGAGGCGACACTACCGCAACTAATGAAAAACTGTTTTTT. Protein sequence: CASRGDTTATNEKLFF.

DNA of the CDR3: TGCGCCAGCAGTGCAGACGGGGGGTCTGGGGCCAACGTCCTGACTTTC. Translated: CASSADGGSGANVLTF. The chain uses TRBV10-1 and TRBJ2-6, with 7 bases identical to TRBD2. Germline V gene lookup returns CDR1 WNHNN and CDR2 SYGVQD (reference sequence). After removal of 4 bases from V and 1 base from J, the junction contained 4 bases not matched to a gene. This CDR3 is built from 16 residues.

The chain employs TRBV5-4 and TRBJ2-5; D not certain. Trimming stripped 0 bases from V and 5 bases from J, with 11 bases between. The CDR3 is 14 residues long. Germline-derived CDR1 and CDR2 are SGHNT and YYREEE (reference sequence). The DNA of the CDR3 is TGTGCCAGCAGCTTGGGCATGTTCGTGGAGACCCAGTACTTC. Translated, it gives CASSLGMFVETQYF.

This clone was seen just once. The chain is built from TRBV11-2 and TRBJ2-7; 7 bases line up with TRBD1. Looked up from germline, CDR1 is SGHAT and CDR2 is FQNNGV. There are 14 residues in the CDR3. The V segment lost 5 bases and the J segment 2 bases; nucleotides outside the gene matches: 6. The CDR3 loop reads CASSDRVTPYEQYF. CDR3 coding DNA: TGTGCCAGCAGCGACAGGGTAACCCCCTACGAGCAGTACTTC.

The V call is TRBV27, the J call TRBJ2-2, with 11 bases lining up with TRBD1. J was trimmed by 0 bases and V by 4 bases; bases with no gene match: 10. Looked up from germline, CDR1 is MNHEY and CDR2 is SMNVEV (reference sequence). This CDR3 has 19 amino acids. The CDR3 sequence is CASSSWTGGLSPNTGELFF. Here the CDR3 DNA reads TGTGCCAGCAGTTCCTGGACAGGGGGCCTCTCTCCGAACACCGGGGAGCTGTTTTTT.

This chain uses TRBV6-6 with TRBJ1-2; D possibly corresponds to TRBD1 (6 bases). CDR1 and CDR2 (germline): MNHNY, SVGAGI (reference sequence). V dropped 0 bases and J dropped 5 bases, with 10 bases sitting between them. The CDR3 loop spans 14 amino acids. Written as DNA, the CDR3 is TGTGCCAGCAGTTACTCGGTCACAGGGTATGGCTACACCTTC. Amino acid sequence: CASSYSVTGYGYTF.

The J gene is TRBJ2-3, the V gene TRBV7-8; the D gene could be TRBD1 or TRBD2 (6 bases each). The V end lost 5 bases, the J end lost 5 bases, and 17 bases lay between the germline ends. There are 15 residues in the CDR3. The germline V gene has CDR1 SGHVS and CDR2 FQNEAQ. The CDR3 loop is CASSPGVLRGDTQYF. The CDR3 coding sequence is TGTGCCAGCAGCCCGGGAGTTCTCAGGGGAGATACGCAGTATTTT.

This chain joins TRBV19 and TRBJ1-2; D possibly corresponds to TRBD1 (6 bases). The germline gives CDR1 LNHDA, CDR2 SQIVND (reference sequence). This CDR3 is built from 16 residues. The germline V and J ends were trimmed by 7 bases and 5 bases, with 23 bases remaining between them. DNA for the CDR3: TGTGCCAGTAAGGTGCAGGAGGGGGGAAGTAGATATGGCTACACCTTC. Its protein product is CASKVQEGGSRYGYTF.

The genes are TRBV11-2 and TRBJ1-1; tentative D call: TRBD1 (6 bases). Germline-derived CDR1 and CDR2 are SGHAT and FQNNGV. The ends were cut back, 1 base at V and 0 bases at J, with 15 bases in the middle. The CDR3 covers 17 residues. CDR3 sequence (DNA): TGTGCCAGCAGCTTAGTAGGGGGGGAGACAGTGAACACTGAAGCTTTCTTT. Encoded protein: CASSLVGGETVNTEAFF.

J is TRBJ2-5 and V is TRBV13, with D possibly TRBD2 on 5 matching bases. In germline, CDR1 is PRHDT, CDR2 FYEKMQ (reference sequence). V was cut by 3 bases and J by 5 bases, with 16 bases left in between. The CDR3 is 15 residues long. This CDR3 reads CASSLGVVGMETQYF. The CDR3 nucleotides are TGTGCCAGCAGCTTGGGAGTGGTCGGAATGGAGACCCAGTACTTC.